The 32 T cell receptor beta chains given below trace back to one sample, sequenced in a study of blood T cells in healthy people across ages. The second PCR ran roughly 7 to 12 cycles with a sample-barcoded 5' primer and J-beta primers. TCRdb reprocessed the 5' RACE reads with MiXCR, giving one entry per CDR3 protein. Of 800,000 to 950,000 distinct CDR3 sequences detected, almost 30% appear once; the ten largest clones hold 10% to 13%. These data were also filed under a second study, of T cells of mothers and their children.

The material sequenced was blood. The receptors originated from a woman aged 40 to 50 in good health.

This clonotype appeared a few times. The chain joins TRBV20-1 to TRBJ2-5, with D perhaps TRBD1 or TRBD2 (5 bases each). Trimming took off 5 bases at V and 9 bases at J, with 19 bases between the two ends. The germline V gene has CDR1 DFQATT and CDR2 SNEGSKA (reference sequence). This CDR3 comprises 13 residues. The CDR3 sequence is CSAAGGSYRAQYF. As DNA, the CDR3 is TGCAGTGCTGCTGGGGGTAGCTACCGAGCCCAGTACTTC.

A few counts support this clonotype. This sequence joins TRBV9 and TRBJ2-7; TRBD2 agrees at 7 bases. CDR1 and CDR2 from the germline V gene are SGDLS and YYNGEE. V shed 3 bases, J shed 2 bases, and the junction held 14 bases outside the gene matches. The CDR3 spans 17 residues. CDR3 coding DNA: TGTGCCAGCAGCGCCGCTCCCTGGTCTAGCGGACCCTACGAGCAGTACTTC. As protein: CASSAAPWSSGPYEQYF.

The V call is TRBV12-3 or TRBV12-4, the J call TRBJ2-5, with D possibly being TRBD2 (5 bases). The CDR3 loop spans 15 amino acids. With 6 bases removed from V and 5 bases from J, the gap between germline ends came to 19 bases. CDR3 region: CASSPSRGARETQYF. As DNA, the CDR3 is TGTGCCAGCAGCCCAAGTCGGGGAGCCAGGGAGACCCAGTACTTC.

This clonotype was picked up a small number of times. The rearrangement joins TRBV6-1 to TRBJ2-1, with D unresolved. The CDR3 length is 16 residues. The germline V gene has CDR1 MNHNS and CDR2 SASEGT. V was pared by 2 bases and J by 2 bases, with 13 bases between. This CDR3 is CASSEFEGNPYNEQFF. For the CDR3, the DNA is TGTGCCAGCAGTGAATTCGAAGGGAACCCCTACAATGAGCAGTTCTTC.

This clonotype was recorded at least ten times. This rearrangement joins TRBV6-1 to TRBJ2-5, with 12 bases matching TRBD2. V lost 6 bases, J lost 4 bases, and 9 bases stayed unmatched. This CDR3 spans 16 amino acids. Germline CDR1 MNHNS, CDR2 SASEGT. The DNA for the CDR3 is TGTGCCAGCAGCTTATTACCGACTAGCGGGGGAGAGACCCAGTACTTC. This codes for CASSLLPTSGGETQYF.

The chain uses TRBV5-8 and TRBJ1-1; no reliable D call. The CDR3 extends over 15 amino acids. CDR1 and CDR2 (germline): SGHTS, YDEGEE. V was shortened by 4 bases and J by 3 bases, with 16 bases between the two germline ends. In nucleotides, the CDR3 is TGTGCCAGCAGCCGCGGGCCTATCGGCGACACTGAAGCTTTCTTT. This encodes CASSRGPIGDTEAFF.

A few counts support this clonotype. V usage is TRBV27 and J usage is TRBJ2-7, with D perhaps TRBD2 (6 bases). This CDR3 contains 15 residues. The V and J ends lost 3 bases and 0 bases respectively, with 12 bases between them. CDR1 and CDR2 (germline): MNHEY, SMNVEV (reference sequence). This chain's CDR3 is CASSFGGFGSYEQYF. The CDR3 nucleotides are TGTGCCAGCAGTTTCGGAGGGTTCGGCTCCTACGAGCAGTACTTC.

This clonotype has more than one count but fewer than ten. The chain joins TRBV6-5 to TRBJ1-1; maybe TRBD1 (6 bases). V dropped 5 bases and J dropped 5 bases, with 15 bases sitting between them. The length of the CDR3 is 14 residues. The germline V gene has CDR1 MNHEY and CDR2 SVGAGI. Here the CDR3 reads CASSQGGTGTEAFF. In nucleotides, the CDR3 is TGTGCCAGCAGTCAAGGGGGAACAGGGACTGAAGCTTTCTTT.

The chain joins TRBV19 to TRBJ2-5; 8 nucleotides agree with TRBD2. CDR3 size: 16 residues. The junction had 8 bases not matched to a gene; V was cut back by 0 bases and J by 5 bases. Germline V gene data show CDR1 as LNHDA and CDR2 as SQIVND (reference sequence). In nucleotides, the CDR3 is TGTGCCAGTAGTATAGAGCGGAGCGGGGGTGGGGAGACCCAGTACTTC. Translated: CASSIERSGGGETQYF.

Many counts were recorded for this clonotype. The chain links TRBV5-1 to TRBJ2-7, with 9 bases matching TRBD1. Germline CDR1 is SGHRS and CDR2 is YFSETQ. The CDR3 totals 15 residues. The V gene end was trimmed by 5 bases and the J gene end by 2 bases; junction bases not matched to a gene: 8. CDR3 sequence (DNA): TGCGCCAGCAGGGGAATCGGGACAGGGACCTACGAGCAGTACTTC. Translation: CASRGIGTGTYEQYF.

The CDR3 sequence: CSAKGPYGQYF. DNA for the CDR3: TGCAGTGCTAAGGGGCCGTACGGGCAGTACTTC. The chain is built from TRBV20-1 and TRBJ2-5, with D perhaps TRBD1 (5 bases). From germline, CDR1 is DFQATT and CDR2 SNEGSKA (reference sequence). V was cut by 4 bases and J by 11 bases, with 14 bases left in between. There are 11 residues in the CDR3.

The chain couples TRBV7-2 to TRBJ2-3, with D perhaps matching TRBD1 (6 bases). Germline CDR1 reads SGHTA; CDR2 reads FQGNSA. Trimming shortened V by 5 bases and J by 4 bases, and 16 bases separated the two germline ends. This CDR3 spans 15 amino acids. This CDR3 reads CASSPSQGRADTQYF. The CDR3 DNA reads as TGTGCCAGCAGCCCCAGCCAGGGGCGAGCAGATACGCAGTATTTT.

Ten or more counts support this clonotype. The junction differs from germline at one of its ends, possibly a read error. The J gene is TRBJ2-5, the V gene TRBV7-7, with 7 bases that match TRBD1. This CDR3 comprises 13 residues. Per germline, CDR1 SSHAT and CDR2 FNYEAQ (reference sequence). The CDR3 is CASSPGTEGTQYF. CDR3 bases: TGTGCTAGCAGCCCCGGGACAGAGGGGACCCAGTACTTC.

This clonotype showed up many times. This rearrangement joins TRBV7-6 to TRBJ2-7; D is unresolved. The germline CDR1 and CDR2 sequences are SGHVS and FNYEAQ. Trimming shortened V by 2 bases and J by 2 bases, and 10 bases separated the two germline ends. The CDR3 is 14 residues long. As DNA, the CDR3 is TGTGCCAGCAGCTTATTACCCACCGCCTACGAGCAGTACTTC. Translation: CASSLLPTAYEQYF.

This rearrangement joins TRBV6-5 to TRBJ2-7, with 7 bases lining up with TRBD2. This CDR3 contains 15 residues. Looked up from germline, CDR1 is MNHEY and CDR2 is SVGAGI. Losses at the gene ends were 6 bases for V and 2 bases for J; bases not matched to a gene: 10. CDR3 region: CASRGGWHQTYEQYF. CDR3 in DNA: TGTGCCAGCAGGGGGGGGTGGCATCAGACCTACGAGCAGTACTTC.

This clonotype was counted between two and nine times. This chain uses TRBV28 with TRBJ1-2; D remains ambiguous. This CDR3 comprises 12 residues. Germline CDR1 MDHEN, CDR2 SYDVKM. Trimming shortened V by 5 bases and J by 5 bases, and 9 bases separated the two germline ends. DNA of the CDR3: TGTGCCAGCAGTACCTCTGGGTATGGCTACACCTTC. Translated: CASSTSGYGYTF.

This clonotype was detected a few times. The chain couples TRBV15 to TRBJ2-7; 12 bases line up with TRBD1. Germline V gene data show CDR1 as LNHNV and CDR2 as YYDKDF (reference sequence). The CDR3 runs to 14 residues. V was pared by 3 bases and J by 6 bases, with 3 bases of the junction left unmatched. The DNA for the CDR3 is TGTGCCACCAGCAGGGGACAGGGGGCTGTCGAGCAGTACTTC. This codes for CATSRGQGAVEQYF.

At least ten counts were recorded for this clonotype. This chain connects TRBV5-4 to TRBJ1-1; 8 bases fit TRBD1. The CDR3 runs to 15 residues. V shed 0 bases, J shed 4 bases, and the junction held 5 bases outside the gene matches. Germline values: CDR1 SGHNT, CDR2 YYREEE (reference sequence). For the CDR3, the DNA is TGTGCCAGCAGCTTGGACAGGGGGGGGTTCACTGAAGCTTTCTTT. This sequence encodes CASSLDRGGFTEAFF. The variable domain in full, with the rest retrieved from reference TRBV5-4 and TRBJ1-1, is ETGVTQSPTHLIKTRGQQVTLRCSSQSGHNTVSWYQQALGQGPQFIFQYYREEENGRGNFPPRFSGLQFPNYSSELNVNALELDDSALYLCASSLDRGGFTEAFFGQGTRLTVV.

This clonotype was counted a few times. The V gene is TRBV7-3, the J gene TRBJ1-2; TRBD1 matches at 9 bases. Germline CDR1 SGHTA, CDR2 FQGTGA. The CDR3 is made up of 15 amino acids. The junction had 4 bases not matched to a gene; V was cut back by 4 bases and J by 1 base. CDR3 protein: CASSSTGGLNYGYTF. The CDR3 DNA reads as TGTGCCAGCAGCTCTACAGGGGGCCTTAACTATGGCTACACCTTC.

This clonotype was seen a handful of times. The junction departs from germline at one end; a sequencing error may be responsible. This chain links TRBV7-6 with TRBJ2-7, with D unclear. The germline CDR1 and CDR2 sequences are SGHVS and FNYEAQ. There are 14 residues in the CDR3. The CDR3 DNA reads as TGTACCAGCAGCTTAGGTCACAGCTCCTACGAGCAGTACTTC. Its translation is CTSSLGHSSYEQYF. The whole variable domain, remainder taken from reference TRBV7-6 and TRBJ2-7, is GAGVSQSPRYKVTKRGQDVALRCDPISGHVSLYWYRQALGQGPEFLTYFNYEAQQDKSGLPNDRFSAERPEGSISTLTIQRTEQRDSAMYRCTSSLGHSSYEQYFGPGTRLTVT.

This clonotype has only a few counts. A much larger clone lies one base from this, so it may be a read error. This chain joins TRBV12-3 or TRBV12-4 and TRBJ2-1, with TRBD2 matching over 8 bases. The CDR3 is 16 residues long. CDR3 bases: TGTGCCAGCCGTGAGTGGGGCGGGGGGTCATACAATGGGCAGTTCTTC. Its protein product is CASREWGGGSYNGQFF.

In this sample, this clonotype turned up many times. The CDR3 bases are TGCAGCGTCCCCAACAGGGCTACTTATGGCTACACCTTC. Its translation: CSVPNRATYGYTF. V and J are TRBV29-1 and TRBJ1-2, with D possibly being TRBD1 (6 bases). V dropped 6 bases and J dropped 5 bases, with 16 bases sitting between them. CDR1 and CDR2 (germline): SQVTM, ANQGSEA. The CDR3 length is 13 residues. The entire variable domain, with the rest obtained from reference TRBV29-1 and TRBJ1-2, is as follows: SAVISQKPSRDICQRGTSLTIQCQVDSQVTMMFWYRQQPGQSLTLIATANQGSEATYESGFVIDKFPISRPNLTFSTLTVSNMSPEDSSIYLCSVPNRATYGYTFGSGTRLTVV.

A few counts support this clonotype. V usage is TRBV28 and J usage is TRBJ2-3, with D unclear. There are 15 residues in the CDR3. Germline CDR1 is MDHEN and CDR2 is SYDVKM. V was pared by 0 bases and J by 0 bases, with 7 bases between. The CDR3 DNA is TGTGCCAGCAGTTTATGGAGGCGAAGCACAGATACGCAGTATTTT. Translated, it gives CASSLWRRSTDTQYF.

For this clonotype: This may be a read error: a much more frequent sequence differs by one nucleotide. This chain joins TRBV9 and TRBJ2-1; 12 nucleotides match TRBD1. Germline V CDR1 and CDR2: SGDLS, YYNGEE. This CDR3 is built from 15 residues. CDR3 sequence (DNA): TGTGCCGGCAGCGTGTCGGGACAGGGGGCATCGGAGCAGTTCTTC. Amino acid sequence: CAGSVSGQGASEQFF. Together with reference TRBV9 and TRBJ2-1, the CDR3 gives the full variable domain: DSGVTQTPKHLITATGQRVTLRCSPRSGDLSVYWYQQSLDQGLQFLIQYYNGEERAKGNILERFSAQQFPDLHSELNLSSLELGDSALYFCAGSVSGQGASEQFFGPGTRLTVL.

This clonotype was seen a handful of times. CDR3 sequence reads: CASSLSGARGNEQFF. The CDR3, as DNA: TGTGCCAGCAGCTTATCAGGGGCACGGGGCAATGAGCAGTTCTTC. The chain links TRBV7-9 to TRBJ2-1; tentative D call: TRBD1 (6 bases). CDR3 length: 15 amino acids. The V end lost 2 bases, the J end lost 6 bases, and 14 bases lay between the germline ends. The germline CDR1 and CDR2 sequences are SEHNR and FQNEAQ (reference sequence). The full variable domain, its missing parts supplied by reference TRBV7-9 and TRBJ2-1, is DTGVSQNPRHKITKRGQNVTFRCDPISEHNRLYWYRQTLGQGPEFLTYFQNEAQLEKSRLLSDRFSAERPKGSFSTLEIQRTEQGDSAMYLCASSLSGARGNEQFFGPGTRLTVL.

About this clonotype itself: One end of the junction fails to match germline, which may point to a read error. The V and J genes are TRBV2 and TRBJ1-2; 7 bases map to TRBD1. The CDR3 has 15 residues. Germline V lookup: CDR1 SNHLY, CDR2 FYNNEI. The CDR3 reads CASSRQGSANYGYTF. CDR3 sequence (DNA): TGTGCCAGCAGTCGACAGGGATCGGCTAACTATGGCTACACCTTT.

The chain uses TRBV20-1 and TRBJ2-7; 8 positions match TRBD2. Germline V gene sequence: CDR1 DFQATT, CDR2 SNEGSKA (reference sequence). The CDR3 totals 14 residues. V gave up 6 bases and J gave up 0 bases; unmatched junction bases: 7. The CDR3 nucleotides are TGCAGTGCCCCATCCAGCGGGGGCTCCTACGAGCAGTACTTC. It encodes CSAPSSGGSYEQYF.

The chain links TRBV28 to TRBJ2-5, with a weak D call TRBD2 (5 bases). V was trimmed by 4 bases and J by 7 bases, leaving 16 bases between them. CDR3 length: 14 amino acids. CDR1 is MDHEN, CDR2 SYDVKM, per germline. The CDR3 region has the DNA TGTGCCAGCAGTTGGAGGACCATCTTAGGGACCCAGTACTTC. Protein product: CASSWRTILGTQYF.

This rearrangement joins TRBV7-3 to TRBJ1-5; D remains ambiguous. This CDR3 is 15 amino acids long. Trimming cost V 1 base and J 0 bases, with 7 bases left between them. CDR1 is SGHTA, CDR2 FQGTGA, per germline. The CDR3: CASSLRWDSNQPQHF. CDR3 sequence (DNA): TGTGCCAGCAGCTTAAGATGGGATAGCAATCAGCCCCAGCATTTT. The complete variable domain, with remaining parts taken from reference TRBV7-3 and TRBJ1-5, reads GAGVSQTPSNKVTEKGKYVELRCDPISGHTALYWYRQSLGQGPEFLIYFQGTGAADDSGLPNDRFFAVRPEGSVSTLKIQRTERGDSAVYLCASSLRWDSNQPQHFGDGTRLSIL.

This CDR3 reads CASSSGQGGGKNIQYF. CDR3 DNA sequence: TGTGCCAGCAGCTCCGGACAGGGGGGGGGCAAAAACATTCAGTACTTC. This chain links TRBV5-5 with TRBJ2-4, with 10 bases identical to TRBD1. CDR1 and CDR2 from the germline V gene are SGHKS and YYEKEE (reference sequence). The CDR3 covers 16 residues. Losses at the gene ends were 3 bases for V and 3 bases for J; bases not matched to a gene: 6.

J is TRBJ2-2 and V is TRBV4-3; D uncertain. Deletions cut 0 bases from V and 7 bases from J, with 9 bases between. CDR3 length: 14 amino acids. Germline V lookup: CDR1 LGHNA, CDR2 YSLEER. CDR3 nucleotide sequence: TGCGCCAGCAGCCAAGATCAATGGGACGGGGAGCTGTTTTTT. Translation: CASSQDQWDGELFF.

This chain connects TRBV7-2 to TRBJ1-3; D is possibly TRBD1 (5 bases). This CDR3 is built from 16 residues. Trimming stripped 4 bases from V and 4 bases from J, with 17 bases between. Germline CDR1 reads SGHTA; CDR2 reads FQGNSA. The CDR3 is CASSSRQQNLGNTIYF. In nucleotides, the CDR3 is TGTGCCAGCAGCTCTCGACAGCAAAATCTAGGAAACACCATATATTTT.